These T cell receptor beta chains were read from a single sample in a study of blood T cell repertoires in COVID-19. Produced via immunoSEQ multiplex PCR; TCRdb's table is partial and in-frame only. The sample has 200,000 to 250,000 clones, about 90% seen once; the top ten hold about 14%. What was sequenced was PBMCs or T cells enriched from blood (not recorded which). The receptor source for this set is a woman in her fifties or sixties with acute COVID-19. Each CDR3 is given with its conserved first and last residue. The order of the fields is V gene, J gene, D gene, clone size, CDR3 protein, CDR3 DNA. D genes are given only for firm matches. The listing skips clone size in some rows; elsewhere it reads once, few, many or a size class.

>TRBV18|TRBJ1-5|-|-
CASSPELFNQPQHF
TGTGCCAGCTCACCTGAGCTCTTCAATCAGCCCCAGCATTTT
>TRBV7-2|TRBJ2-7|TRBD2|-
CASSLREGRNEQYF
TGTGCCAGCAGCTTGCGGGAGGGCCGGAACGAGCAGTACTTC
>TRBV28|TRBJ2-1|TRBD2|-
CASSATRVAGDEQFF
TGTGCCAGCAGTGCCACCCGGGTAGCGGGAGACGAGCAGTTCTTC
>TRBV6-5|TRBJ2-7|TRBD2|once
CASSYSLGGAYEQYF
TGTGCCAGCAGTTACTCGCTGGGAGGGGCCTACGAGCAGTACTTC
>TRBV7-6|TRBJ2-7|-|few
CASSQRYRLYEQYF
TGTGCCAGCAGCCAAAGATACAGGCTCTACGAGCAGTACTTC
>TRBV18|TRBJ2-1|TRBD1|-
CASSPRQGAISYNEQFF
TGTGCCAGCTCACCACGACAGGGGGCAATTTCCTACAATGAGCAGTTCTTC
>TRBV3-1/TRBV3-2|TRBJ2-2|-|-
CASSRKRAGTGELFF
TGTGCCAGCAGCCGAAAGCGGGCCGGCACCGGGGAGCTGTTTTTT
>TRBV29-1|TRBJ2-1|-|-
CSVEGGQGIYNEQFF
TGCAGCGTTGAAGGGGGGCAGGGGATTTACAATGAGCAGTTCTTC
>TRBV6-4|TRBJ2-7|-|-
CASLMRDYEQYF
TGTGCCAGTCTTATGCGGGACTACGAGCAGTACTTC
>TRBV4-1|TRBJ2-5|TRBD1|-
CASSRQGKGETQYF
TGCGCCAGCAGCCGACAGGGGAAAGGGGAGACCCAGTACTTC
>TRBV7-2|TRBJ1-1|-|-
CASSLVQMNTEAFF
TGTGCCAGCAGCTTAGTCCAGATGAACACTGAAGCTTTCTTT
>TRBV19|TRBJ1-5|-|-
CASSSTRGSNQPQHF
TGTGCCAGTAGTTCCACGAGGGGGTCCAATCAGCCCCAGCATTTT
>TRBV7-9|TRBJ1-2|TRBD1|-
CASSLNPDRDGYTF
TGTGCCAGCAGCTTAAACCCCGACAGGGATGGCTACACCTTC
>TRBV6-2/TRBV6-3|TRBJ1-5|-|-
CASSPYVSNQPQHF
TGTGCCAGCAGTCCCTACGTGAGCAATCAGCCCCAGCATTTT
>TRBV5-6|TRBJ2-7|TRBD2|few
CASSLGLASDEQYF
TGTGCCAGCAGCTTAGGACTAGCGTCCGACGAGCAGTACTTC
>TRBV15|TRBJ2-1|TRBD2|-
CATSIDSGNWNEQFF
TGTGCCACCAGCATAGATAGCGGGAATTGGAATGAGCAGTTCTTC